The 7 T cell receptor beta chains listed next were all sequenced from one sample in a study of T cells expressing NK-cell markers. One entry per CDR3 protein, without DNA, is what TCRdb gives after re-calling the 5' RACE reads. The sample features about 410,000 distinct CDR3 sequences, with 9.5% to 12% in its top ten. Sequencing input: blood T cells: a sorted CD56 or NKG2C T cell subset, CD4+ or CD8+ T cells, or bulk PBMC T cells (not recorded which). These TCRs come from a woman in her forties or fifties in good health.

The V call is TRBV18, the J call TRBJ2-3; with no DNA, the TCRdb D assignment of TRBD1 cannot be verified. Looked up from germline, CDR1 is KGHSH and CDR2 is LQKENI. CDR3 length: 16 residues. The chain's CDR3 is CASSPRDRVDADTQYF. Full variable domain (missing parts from reference TRBV18 and TRBJ2-3): NAGVMQNPRHLVRRRGQEARLRCSPMKGHSHVYWYRQLPEEGLKFMVYLQKENIIDESGMPKERFSAEFPKEGPSILRIQQVVRGDSAAYFCASSPRDRVDADTQYFGPGTRLTVL.

This chain links TRBV29-1 with TRBJ2-1; the TCRdb D gene call, TRBD1, has no DNA to confirm it. Germline loops: CDR1 SQVTM, CDR2 ANQGSEA. This CDR3 spans 13 amino acids. Here the CDR3 reads CSYDRGQTREQFF.

This chain links TRBV11-3 with TRBJ2-2; TCRdb designates TRBD1, a call that cannot be tested without DNA. The CDR3 is 16 amino acids. Germline CDR1 and CDR2: SGHNT and YENEEA. The CDR3 loop is CASSRLGQVNTGELFF.

The chain couples TRBV29-1 to TRBJ2-1; TCRdb lists TRBD1, though no DNA is available to test this call. Per the germline V gene, CDR1 is SQVTM and CDR2 is ANQGSEA. CDR3 length: 15 amino acids. CDR3 sequence reads: CSVDIPGGPYNEQFF.

J is TRBJ2-1 and V is TRBV12-3 or TRBV12-4; TCRdb's D call, TRBD1, is unchecked because there is no DNA. CDR3 length: 13 residues. CDR3 amino acids: CASSPGQGWVQFF.

The V gene is TRBV29-1, the J gene TRBJ2-1. Germline CDR1 and CDR2: SQVTM and ANQGSEA. The CDR3 is 13 amino acids. CDR3 in amino acids: CSVDGVVRNEQFF.

CDR3 amino acids: CALGGGRKETQYF. The rearrangement uses TRBV6-9 and TRBJ2-5; TCRdb gives TRBD1 as the D gene, but with no DNA this cannot be confirmed. The V gene's germline CDR1 is MNHGY and CDR2 SVAAGI. This CDR3 region has 13 residues.